The present TCR beta chain was sequenced within a study of T cell responses to AZD1222 COVID-19 vaccine. Regarding the study as a whole: Following two doses of AZD1222, Spike-specific TCR breadth and depth rose. At baseline, seropositivity was found in only a handful of AZD1222 recipients.

This clone has just a few counts. The antigen is unknown. Using immunoSEQ multiplex PCR, the repertoire was profiled, and TCRdb retains in-frame clones only, with some absent. The table records approximately 70,000 clones, around 84% of them present only once. CDR1 is SNHLY and CDR2 is FYNNEI in the germline V gene. Trimming took 4 bases from V and 1 from J, leaving 4 bases between them. This CDR3 spans 12 amino acids. The sequence was obtained from an adult in good health. Here the sequenced sample was peripheral blood, taken on day 0 of AZD1222 vaccination. The chain employs TRBV2 and TRBJ1-2; D uncertain. The CDR3 nucleotides are TGTGCCAGCAGTGGAATTAACTATGGCTACACCTTC. Translated: CASSGINYGYTF.